This T cell receptor beta chain was profiled in a study of blood T cells in healthy people across ages. PCR was performed a second time for roughly 7 to 12 cycles using a sample-barcoded 5' primer and a J-beta primer mix. TCRdb passed the 5' RACE reads through MiXCR, listing each CDR3 protein once. The sample carries 1,500,000 or so distinct CDR3 sequences, 35% to 45% recorded once. This clonotype has just a few counts. Germline V CDR1 and CDR2: DFQATT, SNEGSKA (reference sequence). V gave up 7 bases and J gave up 2 bases, with 15 bases separating them. The CDR3 runs 13 residues. This receptor was identified in a woman younger than 35 in good health. This rearrangement joins TRBV20-1 to TRBJ2-7; D tentatively fits TRBD1 or TRBD2 (6 bases each). The sequenced sample consisted of blood. CDR3 nucleotide sequence: TGCAGTGTAAGAAGGGGGGAGGCCTACGAGCAGTACTTC. Protein: CSVRRGEAYEQYF.